This T cell receptor (beta chain) originates from a study of cytomegalovirus exposure and HLA in healthy donors. In germline, CDR1 is SGHTA, CDR2 FQGTGA. The V end lost 5 bases, the J end lost 0 bases, and 6 bases lay between the germline ends. The CDR3 is made up of 13 amino acids. For this clone: What it binds is not known.

Points from the study as a whole: Earlier analysis looked at TCR beta V segments, and most were productive about 87% or about 30% of the time. There was a cluster of highly shared sequence variants that was likely a sequencing artifact. According to a later analysis, most TCR beta chains associated with CMV appeared HLA-restricted.

The PCR had 60 Vbeta and 13 Jbeta primers. TCRdb keeps only in-frame clones here, not all; method: immunoSEQ multiplex PCR. This table holds approximately 150,000 clones, around 65% found once. The TCR was taken from a male donor in good health and CMV-seronegative. The sequencing sample was made of PBMCs. V and J are TRBV7-3 and TRBJ2-3; D is uncertain. This CDR3 reads CASSPTSTDTQYF. In nucleotides, the CDR3 is TGTGCCAGCAGCCCCACTAGCACAGATACGCAGTATTTT.